These T cell receptor beta chains were read from a single sample in a study of preoperative IRX-2 immunotherapy in early breast cancer. Some clones are missing from TCRdb's copy, which holds only in-frame ones; the method was immunoSEQ multiplex PCR. The table includes about 98,000 clones, about nine tenths detected once. Sequenced here: tumor tissue, sampled after IRX-2 immunotherapy. The source of these receptors is a human donor with breast cancer. The CDR3 runs from the conserved cysteine through the conserved F or W. A D gene is named only where the DNA matches it firmly. Some rows mark clone size as missing; the rest say once, few, many or name a class of expanded clone.

cdr3_nt	cdr3_aa	cdr3_length	v_call	j_call	d_call	clone_size
TGTGCCAGCTCACCCTCGCTTGGGGCAAATTACGAGCAGTACTTC	CASSPSLGANYEQYF	15	TRBV18	TRBJ2-7	NA	NA
TGCGCCAGCAGCCCCACTTCCAGGGGAGGTGGAAACACCATATATTTT	CASSPTSRGGGNTIYF	16	TRBV1	TRBJ1-3	NA	NA
TGTGCCTGGGACAGGAGTAGCTCCTACAATGAGCAGTTCTTC	CAWDRSSSYNEQFF	14	TRBV30	TRBJ2-1	NA	NA
TGTGCCAGCAGCTTGGGGCAGCTTATGGCAGATACGCAGTATTTT	CASSLGQLMADTQYF	15	TRBV5-5	TRBJ2-3	NA	NA
TGTGCCAGTAGTATTACCGGACAGGGCTCCCGGGAGCAGTACTTC	CASSITGQGSREQYF	15	TRBV19	TRBJ2-7	TRBD1	NA
TGTGCCAGCAGCGTTTGGGGGTGGGCTGAAGCTTTCTTT	CASSVWGWAEAFF	13	TRBV25-1	TRBJ1-1	NA	NA
TGTGCCAGTAGATCGAGGGGGGGCGCGGACTATGGCTACACCTTC	CASRSRGGADYGYTF	15	TRBV19	TRBJ1-2	NA	NA
TGTGCCTGGCAAACAGGGCGGGGTGAAAAACTGTTTTTT	CAWQTGRGEKLFF	13	TRBV30	TRBJ1-4	NA	once
TGCGCCAGCAGTCAATCGGTTATGCGGGGTCAAAATAATTCACCCCTCCACTTT	CASSQSVMRGQNNSPLHF	18	TRBV23-1	TRBJ1-6	NA	once
TGTGCCAGCAGCTTAGGACCCCTCTACGAGCAGTACTTC	CASSLGPLYEQYF	13	TRBV7-1	TRBJ2-7	NA	NA
TGTGCCAGCAGTTACCACCGGATCACTGAAGCTTTCTTT	CASSYHRITEAFF	13	TRBV6-8	TRBJ1-1	NA	NA
TGTGCCAGCAGCCTCCTGAGGGGGGCGTCCTCCTACAATGAGCAGTTCTTC	CASSLLRGASSYNEQFF	17	TRBV6-8	TRBJ2-1	NA	NA
TGCGCCAGCAGCTTGGGGTCAGCCTCTGGAAACACCATATATTTT	CASSLGSASGNTIYF	15	TRBV5-1	TRBJ1-3	NA	NA
TGCGCCAGCAGTGAGTCGAAGGGGACTGAAGCTTTCTTT	CASSESKGTEAFF	13	TRBV10-2	TRBJ1-1	NA	NA
TGCGCCAGCAGCTTGGTCAGCGGGCCCTACAATGAGCAGTTCTTC	CASSLVSGPYNEQFF	15	TRBV5-1	TRBJ2-1	NA	once
TGTGCCAGCTCACCAATTGGGGGGACCTACAATGAGCAGTTCTTC	CASSPIGGTYNEQFF	15	TRBV18	TRBJ2-1	NA	NA
TGCGCCAGTAAATCGGGGACAGGGAACACTGAAGCTTTCTTT	CASKSGTGNTEAFF	14	TRBV5-1	TRBJ1-1	TRBD1	NA
TGTGCCAGCAGCTTCGGTTTCAGGGCGAACACTGAAGCTTTCTTT	CASSFGFRANTEAFF	15	TRBV7-5	TRBJ1-1	NA	NA
TGTGCCAGCAGCCTACATAGCAATCAGCCCCAGCATTTT	CASSLHSNQPQHF	13	TRBV6-8	TRBJ1-5	NA	NA
TGTGCCAGCAGCGAGAAAGCGGGACCTCAAGAGACCCAGTACTTC	CASSEKAGPQETQYF	15	TRBV7-7	TRBJ2-5	TRBD2	few
TGTGCCACCAGCAGAGGATTTTGGACTAGCGGGGCATACAATGAGCAGTTCTTC	CATSRGFWTSGAYNEQFF	18	TRBV15	TRBJ2-1	TRBD2	few
TGTGCCAGCAGCTTAGGGGGATCGACACATAATGAGCAGTTCTTC	CASSLGGSTHNEQFF	15	TRBV11-3	TRBJ2-1	NA	NA
TGCGCCAGCAGCTTGTCGGCGGGGCTTTCTGGCTACACCTTC	CASSLSAGLSGYTF	14	TRBV5-1	TRBJ1-2	NA	NA
TGTGCCAGCAGTAGACCTAGCGGATCCTACGAGCAGTACTTC	CASSRPSGSYEQYF	14	TRBV28	TRBJ2-7	TRBD2	once
TGTGCCAGTAGTATAGATCTCGGGACAGGGGGTAATCAGCCCCAGCATTTT	CASSIDLGTGGNQPQHF	17	TRBV19	TRBJ1-5	TRBD1	NA
TGTGCCACCAGCAGGGCCGGGGGCACAGATACGCAGTATTTT	CATSRAGGTDTQYF	14	TRBV15	TRBJ2-3	NA	NA
TGCAGCGTTGAAGCGGCGGGAACTAATGAAAAACTGTTTTTT	CSVEAAGTNEKLFF	14	TRBV29-1	TRBJ1-4	NA	NA
TGTGCCAGCAGTTACGGGACAGGGGTCCACGAGCAGTACTTC	CASSYGTGVHEQYF	14	TRBV6-8	TRBJ2-7	TRBD1	NA
TGTGCCAGTAGTATAGAGGGGTTAGGGACCGGGGAGCTGTTTTTT	CASSIEGLGTGELFF	15	TRBV19	TRBJ2-2	NA	NA
TGTGCCAGTAGTACAACCGAGTCCTATGGCTACACCTTC	CASSTTESYGYTF	13	TRBV19	TRBJ1-2	NA	NA
TGCGCCAGCAGCTTGGGCCTAGATTCACCCCTCCACTTT	CASSLGLDSPLHF	13	TRBV23-1	TRBJ1-6	NA	NA